The entry that follows covers one T cell receptor (beta chain) sequence. Only in-frame clones appear in the TCRdb table, and some are missing; sequencing was by immunoSEQ multiplex PCR. Of around 230,000 clones listed, around 88% are singletons. These data are taken from a study of blood T cell repertoires in COVID-19. CDR1 is WSHSY, CDR2 SAAADI, per germline. This CDR3 is built from 14 residues. Losses at the gene ends were 6 bases for V and 15 bases for J; bases not matched to a gene: 11. This study enrolled people aged about 18 to 100 from 24 US geographic areas. Categorization into cohorts depended on clinical history that participants reported.

The source material was PBMCs or T cells enriched from blood (not recorded which). V is TRBV10-2 and J is TRBJ2-1, with 13 bases identical to TRBD2. This TCR derives from a woman aged 40-49 years with acute COVID-19. CDR3 nucleotide sequence: TGCGCCAGCAGACCAGGGACTAGCGGGACCTCAGGGTTCTTC. Translated, it gives CASRPGTSGTSGFF.